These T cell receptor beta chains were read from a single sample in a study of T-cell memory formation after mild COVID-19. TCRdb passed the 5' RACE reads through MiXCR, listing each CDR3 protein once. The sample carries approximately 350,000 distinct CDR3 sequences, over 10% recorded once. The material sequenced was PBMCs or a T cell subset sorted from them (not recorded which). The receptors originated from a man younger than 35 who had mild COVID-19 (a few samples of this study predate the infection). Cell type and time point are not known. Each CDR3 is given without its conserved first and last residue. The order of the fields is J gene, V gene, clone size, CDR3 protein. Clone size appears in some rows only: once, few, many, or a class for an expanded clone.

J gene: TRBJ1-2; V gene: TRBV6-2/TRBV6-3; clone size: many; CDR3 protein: ASSTPGVNYGYT
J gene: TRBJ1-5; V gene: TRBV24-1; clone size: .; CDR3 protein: ATSEDSADRVQH
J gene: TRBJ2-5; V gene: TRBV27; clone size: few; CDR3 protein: ASSPTGPPTQY
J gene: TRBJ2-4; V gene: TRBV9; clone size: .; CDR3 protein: ASSRDGENIQY
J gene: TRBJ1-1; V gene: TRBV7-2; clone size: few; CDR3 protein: ASSPGGDMVGAF
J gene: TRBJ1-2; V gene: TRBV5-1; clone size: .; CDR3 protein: ASRYDGHYGYT
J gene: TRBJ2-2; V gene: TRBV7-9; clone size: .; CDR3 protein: ASKQGGTGELF
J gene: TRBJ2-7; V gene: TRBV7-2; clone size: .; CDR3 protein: ASSSIGTGGFAAYEQY
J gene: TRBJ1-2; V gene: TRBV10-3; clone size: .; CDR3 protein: AISEGTANYGYT
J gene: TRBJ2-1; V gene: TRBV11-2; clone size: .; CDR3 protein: ASSLDQVTTYLPF
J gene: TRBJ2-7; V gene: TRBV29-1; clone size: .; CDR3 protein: SVGWDGDYEQY
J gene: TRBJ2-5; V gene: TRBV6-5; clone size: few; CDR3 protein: ASSYRGIQETQY
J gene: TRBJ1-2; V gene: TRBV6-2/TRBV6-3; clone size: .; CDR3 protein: ASSVTAYGYT
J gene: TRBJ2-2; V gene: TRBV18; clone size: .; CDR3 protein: ASSPWRANTGELF
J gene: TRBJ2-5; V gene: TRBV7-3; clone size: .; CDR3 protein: ASSSPGLSETQY
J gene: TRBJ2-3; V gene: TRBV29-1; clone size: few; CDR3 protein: SVGLDNTDTQY
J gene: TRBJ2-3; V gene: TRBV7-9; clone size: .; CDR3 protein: ASSLVTPNTQY
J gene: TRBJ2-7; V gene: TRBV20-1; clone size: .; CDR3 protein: SANSGPAYEQY
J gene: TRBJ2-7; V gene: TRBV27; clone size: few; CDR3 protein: ASSLSGGYYEQY
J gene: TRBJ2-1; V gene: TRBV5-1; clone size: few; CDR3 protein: ASSLGPRTGGNEQF
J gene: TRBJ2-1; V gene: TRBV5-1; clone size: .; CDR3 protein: ASSLPSGGIRNEQF
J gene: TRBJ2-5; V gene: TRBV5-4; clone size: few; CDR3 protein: ASSSDRAFRETQY
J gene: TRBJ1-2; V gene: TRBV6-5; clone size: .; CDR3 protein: ASSYSTGGTYGYT
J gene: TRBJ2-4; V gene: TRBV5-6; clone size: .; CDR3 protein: ASSFGQGHIQY
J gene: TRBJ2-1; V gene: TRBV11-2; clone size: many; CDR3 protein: ASRGPNSSYNEQF
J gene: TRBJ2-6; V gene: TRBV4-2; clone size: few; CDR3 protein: ASSQGPGEGSSGANVLT
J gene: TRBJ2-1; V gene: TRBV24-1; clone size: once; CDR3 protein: ATRFGNEQF
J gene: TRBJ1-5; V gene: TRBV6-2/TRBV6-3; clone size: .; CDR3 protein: ASRRDRASNQPQH
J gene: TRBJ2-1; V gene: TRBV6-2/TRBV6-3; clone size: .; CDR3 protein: ASDYRALYNEQF
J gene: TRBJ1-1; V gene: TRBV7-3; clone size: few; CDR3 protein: ASSPSGTSNTEAF
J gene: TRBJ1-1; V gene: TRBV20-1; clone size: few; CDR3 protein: SARDGGKDLRTEAF
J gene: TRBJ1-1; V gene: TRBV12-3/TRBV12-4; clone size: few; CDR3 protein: ASSPQTGGEAF
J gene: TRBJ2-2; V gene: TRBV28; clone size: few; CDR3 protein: ASSLTGGSANTGELF